This T cell receptor beta chain was profiled in a study of a mutant IDH1 vaccine in newly diagnosed glioma. Study in general: Eight vaccine injections were given to patients in weeks 1, 3, 5, 7, 11, 15, 19 and 23. Vaccine dosing followed radiotherapy by 4-6 weeks, or accompanied temozolomide cycles. Treated patients were roughly 60% male, roughly 38% female, mean age around 40 years. Study conclusions and caveats: Variations in leading peripheral T cell clonotypes appeared to have no connection with pseudoprogression.

A few counts support this clone. The antigen is not known. TCRdb's copy holds only in-frame clones and misses some; the assay was immunoSEQ multiplex PCR. The data contain approximately 35,000 clones, 55% to 60% of them singletons. This sample's time point: week 5, during vaccination. In every dose of vaccine, 300 ug of mutant IDH1 20-mer peptide was given alongside topical imiquimod. V shed 6 bases and J 3 bases; nucleotides not matched to a gene: 11. Germline-derived CDR1 and CDR2 are SEHNR and FQNEAQ (reference sequence). CDR3 size: 17 residues. This material consisted of PBMCs, taken from a glioma patient whose treatment included an IDH1 peptide vaccine. This chain joins TRBV7-9 and TRBJ1-1, with 12 positions matching TRBD1. This sequence was found in a woman under 30 with glioma. CDR3 region: CASRLSGTGGADTEAFF. CDR3 nucleotide sequence: TGTGCCAGCAGACTGTCCGGGACAGGGGGCGCAGACACTGAAGCTTTCTTT.